This passage covers 8 T cell receptor beta chains from one sample sequenced in a study of regulatory T cells in long-lasting Graves disease. Specified time point: persistent/refractory GD, antithyroid drugs over 5 years with positive TRAb. Extracted RNA from PBMCs served as the source of the TCR library. For TCR beta, libraries came from iRepertoire HTBI primers and Arm-PCR of CDR3 regions. TCRdb ran MiXCR on the multiplex PCR reads and lists one entry per CDR3 protein. This sample yields approximately 500,000 distinct CDR3 sequences, of which roughly 21% are seen a single time; less than 9% belongs to the top ten. This specimen was peripheral blood mononuclear cells (PBMCs), taken when the disease was refractory, from a patient treated with antithyroid drugs. These receptors all come from a female donor with Graves disease.

The chain combines TRBV27 with TRBJ2-7; TRBD2 agrees at 13 bases. The ends lost 5 bases at V and 6 bases at J; junction bases unmatched: 10. This CDR3 contains 16 residues. The germline gives CDR1 MNHEY, CDR2 SMNVEV (reference sequence). The CDR3 nucleotides are TGTGCCAGCAGTCCTACTAGACTAGCGGGAGGAGTCGAGCAGTACTTC. This gives the protein CASSPTRLAGGVEQYF.

This clonotype came up a few times. V usage is TRBV5-1 and J usage is TRBJ2-7; 9 bases align to TRBD1. After removal of 3 bases from V and 3 bases from J, the junction contained 10 bases not matched to a gene. CDR1 is SGHRS, CDR2 YFSETQ, per germline. The CDR3 has 16 amino acids. The CDR3 sequence: CASSSKGDRADYEQYF. CDR3 coding DNA: TGCGCCAGCAGCTCGAAGGGGGACAGGGCCGACTACGAGCAGTACTTC.

In its sample, this clonotype was seen many times. The rearrangement joins TRBV11-2 to TRBJ2-7, with TRBD2 identical over 7 bases. The CDR3 loop spans 16 amino acids. CDR1 is SGHAT, CDR2 FQNNGV, per germline. V gave up 7 bases and J gave up 0 bases; unmatched junction bases: 12. CDR3 sequence: CASTLSLAPISYEQYF. Written as DNA, the CDR3 is TGTGCCAGCACCCTATCACTAGCGCCCATCTCCTACGAGCAGTACTTC.

The rearrangement links TRBV13 to TRBJ2-3, with TRBD2 identical over 11 bases. In germline, CDR1 is PRHDT, CDR2 FYEKMQ (reference sequence). This CDR3 is 19 amino acids long. Losses at the gene ends were 5 bases for V and 2 bases for J; bases not matched to a gene: 15. For the CDR3, the DNA is TGTGCCAGCAGCCCTATCCCTCTAGCGGGAGGCCCAACCACAGATACGCAGTATTTT. Amino acid sequence: CASSPIPLAGGPTTDTQYF. Drawing the rest from reference TRBV13 and TRBJ2-3, the complete variable domain is AAGVIQSPRHLIKEKRETATLKCYPIPRHDTVYWYQQGPGQDPQFLISFYEKMQSDKGSIPDRFSAQQFSDYHSELNMSSLELGDSALYFCASSPIPLAGGPTTDTQYFGPGTRLTVL.

This clonotype was counted ten times or more. The chain recombines TRBV7-2 with TRBJ2-5; TRBD2 aligns across 9 bases. Germline lookup yields CDR1 SGHTA and CDR2 FQGNSA. The CDR3 has 14 amino acids. The ends lost 5 bases at V and 4 bases at J; junction bases unmatched: 5. CDR3 protein: CASSPPSGIETQYF. CDR3 nucleotides: TGTGCCAGCAGCCCCCCTAGCGGGATAGAGACCCAGTACTTC.

In regard to this clonotype: A much larger clonotype is one base distant, so this may be a read error. V usage is TRBV6-2 or TRBV6-3 and J usage is TRBJ2-7; tentative D call: TRBD2 (6 bases). Germline CDR1 and CDR2: MNHEY and SVGEGT. CDR3 length: 13 amino acids. The CDR3 loop reads CASSPPMLREQHF. CDR3 bases: TGTGCCAGCAGCCCCCCGATGCTTCGGGAGCAGCACTTC.

This sequence joins TRBV20-1 and TRBJ1-4; tentatively, D is TRBD1 (5 bases). This CDR3 is 14 amino acids long. Germline values: CDR1 DFQATT, CDR2 SNEGSKA (reference sequence). V was trimmed by 6 bases and J by 7 bases, leaving 18 bases between them. CDR3 region: CSATKRQGPEKLFF. CDR3 coding DNA: TGCAGTGCCACAAAACGCCAGGGTCCTGAAAAACTGTTTTTT.

This clonotype was seen repeatedly, ten times or more. The V and J genes are TRBV15 and TRBJ2-5, with 10 bases fitting TRBD2. Germline V CDR1 and CDR2: LNHNV, YYDKDF (reference sequence). Losses at the gene ends were 4 bases for V and 0 bases for J; bases not matched to a gene: 5. This CDR3 is 16 amino acids long. The CDR3 nucleotides are TGTGCCACCAGCACTCTAGCGGGGGAGAACCAAGAGACCCAGTACTTC. As protein: CATSTLAGENQETQYF.